The sequence of this T cell receptor (beta chain) was determined in a study of response to subunit inactivated influenza vaccine. With 5 bases clipped from V and 3 bases from J, the junction kept 7 bases outside the gene matches. Germline loops: CDR1 MNHNS, CDR2 SASEGT. CDR3 length equals 14 residues. TCRdb independently ran MiXCR on the RT-PCR reads; one entry per CDR3 protein. The profile shows hundreds of thousands of distinct CDR3 sequences, less than 20% of them singletons. The chain links TRBV6-1 to TRBJ2-7; 7 bases align to TRBD1. The input for sequencing was PBMCs from blood, taken 12 days after vaccination. This TCR was sampled from a man in his fifties or sixties who received an inactivated influenza vaccine. As DNA, the CDR3 is TGTGCCAGCAGTCCAAAACAGGGGCTCTACGAGCAGTACTTC. It codes for CASSPKQGLYEQYF.